One sample yielded the 30 T cell receptor beta chains listed below, sequenced in a study of beta chain features in type 1 diabetes. Regarding the study as a whole: Among patients with Type 1 diabetes, TCRB CDR3s were moderately but significantly shorter in every one of the four CD4+ subsets.

Since all of the isolated RNA was reverse transcribed, expressed TCRB transcripts were what got sequenced. TCRdb's copy holds only in-frame clones and misses some; the assay was immunoSEQ multiplex PCR. The sample shows about 240,000 clones, over 11% of them seen only once. What these receptors recognize is not known. Source material: naive CD4+ T cells from blood. Source of these receptors: a man aged 30-40 years with type 1 diabetes.

In its sample, this clone was seen a few times. The chain joins TRBV4-2 to TRBJ2-3, with D perhaps TRBD2 (6 bases). The CDR3 sequence is 17 residues long. V was trimmed by 1 base and J by 0 bases, leaving 14 bases between them. CDR1 LGHNA and CDR2 YNFKEQ come from the germline V gene. The CDR3 spells CASSQVGPGLSTDTQYF. For the CDR3, the DNA is TGTGCCAGCAGCCAAGTAGGACCGGGACTCAGCACAGATACGCAGTATTTT.

The V and J genes are TRBV29-1 and TRBJ2-7; 9 nucleotides align to TRBD1. The J segment lost 4 bases and the V segment lost 7 bases, leaving 11 bases of the junction unmatched. CDR1 and CDR2 (germline): SQVTM, ANQGSEA. The CDR3 is 14 residues long. CDR3 sequence (DNA): TGCAGCGCCGAGGCGGGACAGGGTGGATACGAGCAGTACTTC. Encoded protein: CSAEAGQGGYEQYF.

This clone has just a few counts. CDR3 DNA sequence: TGTGCCACCAGCGAGGGTAAGAACACTGAAGCTTTCTTT. Residues: CATSEGKNTEAFF. The gene calls are TRBV15 and TRBJ1-1; D is unclear. The ends were cut back, 5 bases at V and 1 base at J, with 8 bases in the middle. The CDR3 extends over 13 amino acids. Germline CDR1 LNHNV, CDR2 YYDKDF (reference sequence). Full variable domain (remainder filled in from reference TRBV15 and TRBJ1-1): DAMVIQNPRYQVTQFGKPVTLSCSQTLNHNVMYWYQQKSSQAPKLLFHYYDKDFNNEADTPDNFQSRRPNTSFCFLDIRSPGLGDTAMYLCATSEGKNTEAFFGQGTRLTVV.

The J gene is TRBJ2-1, the V gene TRBV30; D gene ambiguous. CDR1 GTSNPN and CDR2 SVGIG come from the germline V gene (reference sequence). There are 12 residues in the CDR3. Trimming removed 3 bases from V and 3 bases from J, with 6 bases in between. The CDR3 DNA sequence: TGTGCCTGGAGGAGGCTCTACAATGAGCAGTTCTTC. Its protein product is CAWRRLYNEQFF.

The J gene is TRBJ1-4, the V gene TRBV7-9, with 8 positions matching TRBD1. CDR1 is SEHNR, CDR2 FQNEAQ, per germline (reference sequence). The CDR3 contains 16 residues. The V gene end was trimmed by 4 bases and the J gene end by 5 bases; junction bases not matched to a gene: 9. The CDR3 region is CASSYTPGQENEKLFF. The CDR3 nucleotides read TGTGCCAGCAGCTATACCCCGGGACAGGAGAATGAAAAACTGTTTTTT.

The chain joins TRBV5-1 to TRBJ1-2; TRBD1 aligns across 10 bases. J lost 7 bases, V lost 4 bases, and 4 bases had no gene match. Per germline, CDR1 SGHRS and CDR2 YFSETQ. The CDR3 is 13 amino acids. DNA for the CDR3: TGCGCCAGCAGCGAGGGACAGGGGACTGGCTACACCTTC. Translated, it gives CASSEGQGTGYTF.

This clone was recorded a few times. The genes are TRBV30 and TRBJ1-5; TRBD1 matches 12 bases. The germline gives CDR1 GTSNPN, CDR2 SVGIG (reference sequence). After removal of 6 bases from V and 7 bases from J, the junction contained 7 bases not matched to a gene. CDR3 length: 14 amino acids. The CDR3 DNA is TGTGCCTGCAGTCCGGGACAGGGGGCACAGCCCCAGCATTTT. Residues: CACSPGQGAQPQHF.

V usage is TRBV6-6 and J usage is TRBJ2-7; 9 bases agree with TRBD1. The CDR3 consists of 16 residues. Germline V gives CDR1 MNHNY, CDR2 SVGAGI (reference sequence). J lost 4 bases, V lost 5 bases, and 12 bases had no gene match. The CDR3 spells CASSPTSGTGIYEQYF. As DNA, the CDR3 is TGTGCCAGCAGTCCAACTTCCGGGACAGGGATATACGAGCAGTACTTC.

V gene TRBV29-1 combines with J gene TRBJ2-3; 10 nucleotides match TRBD2. Germline trimming cut 5 bases from V and 4 bases from J; bases unmatched to any gene: 6. Germline V gene data show CDR1 as SQVTM and CDR2 as ANQGSEA. The CDR3 runs 14 residues. The CDR3 here is CSVLASGGADTQYF. The CDR3 nucleotides read TGCAGCGTTTTGGCGAGCGGGGGGGCAGATACGCAGTATTTT.

This clone was recorded a few times. The chain joins TRBV4-1 to TRBJ2-3; TRBD2 matches 10 bases. This CDR3 is built from 16 residues. The junction had 3 bases not matched to a gene; V was cut back by 1 base and J by 2 bases. CDR1 and CDR2 (germline): MGHRA, YSYEKL. The CDR3 nucleotides read TGCGCCAGCAGCCAAGGGACTAGCGGTTACACAGATACGCAGTATTTT. It encodes CASSQGTSGYTDTQYF.

This clone was recorded a few times. The chain links TRBV23-1 to TRBJ2-5; tentatively, D is TRBD2 (6 bases). TRBV23-1 is identified as an open reading frame with a role that is uncertain. V was trimmed by 0 bases and J by 2 bases, leaving 22 bases between them. The length of the CDR3 is 19 residues. The CDR3 DNA follows: TGCGCCAGCAGTCAATCGACTTTAGCGGCAGGGTCCGTTCAAGAGACCCAGTACTTC. This gives the protein CASSQSTLAAGSVQETQYF.

This clone was seen more than once but under ten times. The genes are TRBV2 and TRBJ1-5; unclear D gene. Germline loops: CDR1 SNHLY, CDR2 FYNNEI. The CDR3 consists of 13 residues. Trimming cost V 5 bases and J 2 bases, with 7 bases left between them. The CDR3 region has the DNA TGTGCCAGCAGTTCCGGTGGCAATCAGCCCCAGCATTTT. It codes for CASSSGGNQPQHF.

This clone was observed a few times. This rearrangement joins TRBV6-6 to TRBJ2-5; 9 nucleotides align to TRBD2. CDR1 is MNHNY and CDR2 is SVGAGI in the germline V gene (reference sequence). With 6 bases clipped from V and 4 bases from J, the junction kept 9 bases outside the gene matches. The CDR3 is made up of 15 amino acids. The CDR3 loop reads CASSPARGGGETQYF. The CDR3 nucleotides are TGTGCCAGCAGCCCTGCGCGGGGGGGCGGAGAGACCCAGTACTTC.

This clone came up a few times. The chain links TRBV23-1 to TRBJ2-3; 9 bases agree with TRBD2. TRBV23-1 is marked as an open reading frame, function uncertain. The CDR3 has 17 amino acids. Trimming at V came to 2 bases and at J to 8 bases, leaving 14 bases not matched to a gene. For the CDR3, the DNA is TGCGCCAGCAGTCAACCCCATTCTAGCGGGGCCCCAGTTACGCAGTATTTT. Its translation is CASSQPHSSGAPVTQYF.

This clone was found a few times. This chain joins TRBV5-1 and TRBJ2-7; D unclear. Trimming pared 4 bases from V and 4 bases from J, leaving 12 bases between. This CDR3 is 13 amino acids long. Per germline, CDR1 SGHRS and CDR2 YFSETQ. As DNA, the CDR3 is TGCGCCAGCAGCACTGCTCCCCAATACGAGCAGTACTTC. It is translated as CASSTAPQYEQYF. The variable domain in full, with the rest retrieved from reference TRBV5-1 and TRBJ2-7, is KAGVTQTPRYLIKTRGQQVTLSCSPISGHRSVSWYQQTPGQGLQFLFEYFSETQRNKGNFPGRFSGRQFSNSRSEMNVSTLELGDSALYLCASSTAPQYEQYFGPGTRLTVT.

The gene calls are TRBV5-1 and TRBJ2-7; a possible D gene is TRBD2 (5 bases). The germline V gene encodes CDR1 SGHRS and CDR2 YFSETQ. Trimming stripped 0 bases from V and 0 bases from J, with 10 bases between. This CDR3 spans 15 amino acids. This chain's CDR3 is CASSLAAVRSYEQYF. CDR3 DNA: TGCGCCAGCAGCTTGGCAGCGGTTCGCTCCTACGAGCAGTACTTC.

This rearrangement joins TRBV6-5 to TRBJ1-1; D gene unclear. The CDR3 covers 15 residues. V was cut by 4 bases and J by 13 bases, with 25 bases left in between. The germline V gene has CDR1 MNHEY and CDR2 SVGAGI. DNA for the CDR3: TGTGCCAGCAGTTCTACCTTTCGAGGGCACCCTTCAGGTTTCTTT. This codes for CASSSTFRGHPSGFF.

V gene TRBV25-1 combines with J gene TRBJ2-3, with D maybe TRBD2 (5 bases). The germline V gene has CDR1 MGHDK and CDR2 SYGVNS. V was trimmed by 2 bases and J by 1 base, leaving 10 bases between them. The CDR3 is 15 residues long. The CDR3 loop is CASSEGGRGTDTQYF. CDR3 nucleotide sequence: TGTGCCAGCAGTGAAGGCGGGCGGGGCACAGATACGCAGTATTTT.

This clone has a handful of counts. The chain links TRBV7-2 to TRBJ2-2; D gene uncertain. The germline V gene has CDR1 SGHTA and CDR2 FQGNSA. The CDR3 is 13 residues long. Trimming shortened V by 4 bases and J by 5 bases, and 8 bases separated the two germline ends. The CDR3 region has the DNA TGTGCCAGCAGCTACCTCAGAACCGGGGAGCTGTTTTTT. Residues: CASSYLRTGELFF. Full variable domain (rest looked up from reference TRBV7-2 and TRBJ2-2): GAGVSQSPSNKVTEKGKDVELRCDPISGHTALYWYRQSLGQGLEFLIYFQGNSAPDKSGLPSDRFSAERTGGSVSTLTIQRTQQEDSAVYLCASSYLRTGELFFGEGSRLTVL.

This clone was recorded a few times. V is TRBV4-1 and J is TRBJ2-7; tentatively, D is TRBD1 (5 bases). V lost 1 base to trimming and J lost 5 bases, with 9 bases between them. This CDR3 contains 13 residues. The germline CDR1 and CDR2 sequences are MGHRA and YSYEKL. CDR3: CASSQVVGDEQYF. CDR3 nucleotide sequence: TGCGCCAGCAGCCAAGTAGTAGGGGACGAGCAGTACTTC.

This clone has only a few counts. V is TRBV28 and J is TRBJ2-5; no firm D call. The CDR3 totals 11 residues. The V and J ends lost 8 bases and 7 bases respectively, with 11 bases between them. Germline V gene sequence: CDR1 MDHEN, CDR2 SYDVKM. The CDR3 region has the DNA TGTGCCAGCCAAGTTACCGGGACCCAGTACTTC. Translation: CASQVTGTQYF.

The chain employs TRBV2 and TRBJ1-2; D gene unclear. V shed 3 bases and J shed 7 bases, with 12 bases lying between them. The CDR3 spans 13 residues. Germline V gene lookup returns CDR1 SNHLY and CDR2 FYNNEI. The CDR3 protein is CASSERAWSGYTF. The DNA of the CDR3 is TGTGCCAGCAGTGAGAGAGCGTGGAGTGGCTACACCTTC.

The chain combines TRBV5-1 with TRBJ2-7; maybe TRBD2 (6 bases). The CDR3 runs 14 residues. Germline values: CDR1 SGHRS, CDR2 YFSETQ. Trimming pared 0 bases from V and 0 bases from J, leaving 7 bases between. DNA of the CDR3: TGCGCCAGCAGCTTGGGGGACTTCTCCTACGAGCAGTACTTC. It codes for CASSLGDFSYEQYF.

This rearrangement joins TRBV5-6 to TRBJ2-7; a possible D gene is TRBD1 (5 bases). Per germline, CDR1 SGHDT and CDR2 YYEEEE. V was trimmed by 0 bases and J by 9 bases, leaving 16 bases between them. The CDR3 length is 14 residues. CDR3 in DNA: TGTGCCAGCAGCTTGGGACAGTATCTACGAGGGCAGTACTTC. Amino acid sequence: CASSLGQYLRGQYF.

There are a few counts of this clone. J is TRBJ2-3 and V is TRBV4-1; 8 bases align to TRBD2. Germline V lookup: CDR1 MGHRA, CDR2 YSYEKL. With 4 bases clipped from V and 1 base from J, the junction kept 16 bases outside the gene matches. This CDR3 has 19 residues. CDR3 protein: CASSLRDYGGRYGTDTQYF. CDR3 nucleotide sequence: TGCGCCAGCAGCCTACGGGACTATGGCGGGAGGTACGGCACAGATACGCAGTATTTT.

This clone has more than one count but fewer than ten. The chain joins TRBV4-1 to TRBJ1-2, with 7 nucleotides matching TRBD1. Germline CDR1 is MGHRA and CDR2 is YSYEKL. This CDR3 region has 15 residues. With V trimmed by 0 bases and J by 2 bases, 3 bases remained unmatched. CDR3 residues: CASSQELTGNYGYTF. The CDR3 region has the DNA TGCGCCAGCAGCCAAGAACTGACAGGGAACTATGGCTACACCTTC.

V usage is TRBV5-6 and J usage is TRBJ2-7; possible D gene TRBD1, 6 bases. Germline V gene lookup returns CDR1 SGHDT and CDR2 YYEEEE. V lost 0 bases, J lost 3 bases, and 7 bases lay in between. There are 13 residues in the CDR3. CDR3 sequence reads: CASSLDRVYEQYF. In DNA, the CDR3 is TGTGCCAGCAGCTTGGACAGGGTCTACGAGCAGTACTTC. The full variable domain, completed using reference TRBV5-6 and TRBJ2-7, is DAGVTQSPTHLIKTRGQQVTLRCSPKSGHDTVSWYQQALGQGPQFIFQYYEEEERQRGNFPDRFSGHQFPNYSSELNVNALLLGDSALYLCASSLDRVYEQYFGPGTRLTVT.

V is TRBV2 and J is TRBJ2-5, with 9 bases lining up with TRBD2. The germline CDR1 and CDR2 sequences are SNHLY and FYNNEI. The CDR3 sequence is 16 residues long. J lost 5 bases, V lost 3 bases, and 10 bases had no gene match. This chain's CDR3 is CASSESGGGAGETQYF. As DNA, the CDR3 is TGTGCCAGCAGTGAGTCCGGCGGGGGGGCCGGTGAGACCCAGTACTTC. Complete variable domain (other parts from reference TRBV2 and TRBJ2-5): EPEVTQTPSHQVTQMGQEVILRCVPISNHLYFYWYRQILGQKVEFLVSFYNNEISEKSEIFDDQFSVERPDGSNFTLKIRSTKLEDSAMYFCASSESGGGAGETQYFGPGTRLLVL.

The V gene is TRBV19, the J gene TRBJ2-1; tentative D call: TRBD1 (5 bases). The CDR3 consists of 13 residues. Between the trimmed V and J ends, which lost 2 bases and 5 bases, there was a span of 7 bases. Germline V gives CDR1 LNHDA, CDR2 SQIVND (reference sequence). The CDR3 region is CASSIMTDNEQFF. The CDR3 DNA reads TGTGCCAGTAGTATAATGACAGACAATGAGCAGTTCTTC.

V gene TRBV4-1 combines with J gene TRBJ2-5, with D possibly TRBD2 on 5 matching bases. V lost 1 base to trimming and J lost 5 bases, with 14 bases between them. The germline V gene has CDR1 MGHRA and CDR2 YSYEKL. The CDR3 covers 15 residues. The CDR3 is CASSQGNPGWETQYF. CDR3 coding DNA: TGCGCCAGCAGCCAAGGGAATCCGGGGTGGGAGACCCAGTACTTC.